A single sample is the source of the 21 T cell receptor beta chains below, sequenced in a study of chemoradiotherapy in HPV16-positive cancers. The protocol was immunoSEQ multiplex PCR, while the TCRdb copy is restricted to in-frame clones and leaves out a portion. In the table there are 2,500 to 3,500 clones, around 75% of which are singletons. The starting material was tumor tissue, obtained from a patient who underwent chemoradiotherapy. These receptors all stem from a human donor with HPV-associated anogenital cancer.

J is TRBJ2-7 and V is TRBV19, with TRBD1 matching 10 bases. The CDR3 is made up of 15 amino acids. The V gene's germline CDR1 is LNHDA and CDR2 SQIVND (reference sequence). After removal of 3 bases from V and 6 bases from J, the junction contained 8 bases not matched to a gene. The CDR3 nucleotides are TGTGCCAGTAGTATCTCTGACAGGGGGCCGAGCGAGCAGTACTTC. Its translation: CASSISDRGPSEQYF.

The chain has TRBV27 and TRBJ2-7; no firm D call. Trimming stripped 7 bases from V and 6 bases from J, with 10 bases between. Looked up from germline, CDR1 is MNHEY and CDR2 is SMNVEV (reference sequence). The CDR3 runs 11 residues. CDR3 coding DNA: TGTGCCAGCATTCGGGCCTGCGAGCAGTACTTC. Amino acids: CASIRACEQYF.

This chain uses TRBV15 with TRBJ1-1, with D maybe TRBD1 (5 bases). The length of the CDR3 is 14 residues. V lost 0 bases to trimming and J lost 3 bases, with 8 bases between them. The germline CDR1 and CDR2 sequences are LNHNV and YYDKDF (reference sequence). DNA for the CDR3: TGTGCCACCAGCAGAGATGGGGGGTACACTGAAGCTTTCTTT. Translating it yields CATSRDGGYTEAFF.

This rearrangement joins TRBV27 to TRBJ2-7; TRBD2 matches 8 bases. The junction had 9 bases not matched to a gene; V was cut back by 6 bases and J by 2 bases. The CDR3 runs to 15 residues. In germline, CDR1 is MNHEY, CDR2 SMNVEV (reference sequence). The DNA of the CDR3 is TGTGCCAGCAGGGTTTCGACTAGCGCAACCTACGAGCAGTACTTC. It is translated as CASRVSTSATYEQYF.

The CDR3 is CAWSQGQYNSPLHF. For the CDR3, the DNA is TGTGCCTGGAGCCAAGGACAGTATAATTCACCCCTCCACTTT. The rearrangement joins TRBV30 to TRBJ1-6; the D gene is possibly TRBD1 (6 bases). Trimming removed 3 bases from V and 4 bases from J, with 10 bases in between. Germline CDR1 is GTSNPN and CDR2 is SVGIG (reference sequence). This CDR3 is built from 14 residues.

The rearrangement joins TRBV6-5 to TRBJ1-2, with 8 bases fitting TRBD1. CDR3 length: 15 amino acids. Germline loops: CDR1 MNHEY, CDR2 SVGAGI. V lost 2 bases and J lost 6; bases outside the gene matches: 8. The CDR3 sequence: CASSYDQARGHGYTF. The CDR3 DNA reads TGTGCCAGCAGTTACGACCAGGCCAGGGGGCATGGCTACACCTTC.

This clone has just a few counts. This chain joins TRBV14 and TRBJ2-7; D unclear. This CDR3 has 11 residues. The V end was cut by 2 bases, the J end by 12 bases, with 11 bases between. Germline CDR1 SGHDN, CDR2 FVKESK. The CDR3: CASSQSSVAYF. The CDR3 DNA reads TGTGCCAGCAGCCAATCGTCTGTAGCGTACTTC.

The rearrangement uses TRBV7-1 and TRBJ1-1; 7 nucleotides align to TRBD1. TRBV7-1 is marked as an open reading frame, function uncertain. V trimming: 7 bases; J trimming: 2 bases; junction bases outside the gene matches: 10. CDR3 length equals 15 residues. In DNA, the CDR3 is TGTGCCAGCACCACCCCCGGGACAGTCAACACTGAAGCTTTCTTT. Protein: CASTTPGTVNTEAFF.

The CDR3 is CASSPTGADTQYF. As DNA, the CDR3 is TGTGCCAGCAGCCCGACAGGGGCCGATACGCAGTATTTT. V is TRBV7-9 and J is TRBJ2-3, with 8 bases fitting TRBD1. This CDR3 region has 13 residues. The germline gives CDR1 SEHNR, CDR2 FQNEAQ (reference sequence). With V trimmed by 5 bases and J by 6 bases, 4 bases remained unmatched.

Comments on this clone: This specimen includes other DNA sequences encoding the same CDR3. The chain is built from TRBV5-6 and TRBJ2-7, with a possible D match to TRBD2 (7 bases). The CDR3 is 12 amino acids. From germline, CDR1 is SGHDT and CDR2 YYEEEE. V lost 4 bases and J 7 bases, leaving 12 bases between the germline ends. CDR3: CASSPGGLEQYF. CDR3 DNA sequence: TGTGCCAGCAGCCCGGGGGGCCTGGAGCAGTACTTC.

J is TRBJ2-1 and V is TRBV4-3, with 11 nucleotides matching TRBD1. CDR3 length equals 16 residues. The junction had 1 base not matched to a gene; V was cut back by 0 bases and J by 3 bases. Germline V gene lookup returns CDR1 LGHNA and CDR2 YSLEER. The CDR3 DNA reads TGCGCCAGCAGCCAAGACGGGACAGGGGGCTACAATGAGCAGTTCTTC. Translation: CASSQDGTGGYNEQFF.

The chain combines TRBV11-2 with TRBJ2-5; TRBD1 matches 8 bases. The end of the DNA is better explained by TRBJ2-7, so the J call may be wrong. This CDR3 is built from 12 residues. Germline values: CDR1 SGHAT, CDR2 FQNNGV. The CDR3 sequence: CASRSGGLEQYF. CDR3 coding DNA: TGTGCCAGCAGATCAGGGGGCCTCGAGCAGTACTTC.

This sequence joins TRBV6-1 and TRBJ1-1; 7 nucleotides line up with TRBD1. V gave up 2 bases and J gave up 4 bases; unmatched junction bases: 7. The CDR3 runs 15 residues. Germline V gives CDR1 MNHNS, CDR2 SASEGT. CDR3 residues: CASSESGGGGTEAFF. The CDR3 nucleotides read TGTGCCAGCAGTGAATCAGGGGGAGGTGGCACTGAAGCTTTCTTT.

The chain combines TRBV7-8 with TRBJ2-3; 12 nucleotides align to TRBD2. The CDR3 is made up of 14 amino acids. V lost 4 bases to trimming and J lost 7 bases; unmatched junction nucleotides: 3. Germline V lookup: CDR1 SGHVS, CDR2 FQNEAQ. This CDR3 is CASSSSGGAYTQYF. DNA of the CDR3: TGTGCCAGCAGCTCTAGCGGGGGGGCCTATACGCAGTATTTT.

Concerning this clone itself: One junction end disagrees with the germline gene, perhaps due to a read error. The genes are TRBV5-4 and TRBJ2-7, with 8 bases aligning to TRBD2. CDR3 size: 14 residues. Germline V gene sequence: CDR1 SGHNT, CDR2 YYREEE (reference sequence). The CDR3 DNA sequence: TGCGCCAGCAGCCAAGACGGGAGGGACTACGAGCAGTACTTC. This translates into CASSQDGRDYEQYF.

This sequence joins TRBV19 and TRBJ1-5; TRBD1 matches 9 bases. This CDR3 comprises 15 residues. CDR1 and CDR2 (germline): LNHDA, SQIVND (reference sequence). Trimming at V came to 4 bases and at J to 7 bases, leaving 8 bases not matched to a gene. The CDR3 coding sequence is TGTGCCAGTAGTAACACCGGGACAGGGATCCAGCCCCAGCATTTT. Amino acid sequence: CASSNTGTGIQPQHF.

The J gene is TRBJ1-2, the V gene TRBV14, with TRBD1 identical over 7 bases. The germline V gene has CDR1 SGHDN and CDR2 FVKESK. V shed 3 bases, J shed 8 bases, and the junction held 3 bases outside the gene matches. The length of the CDR3 is 12 residues. CDR3 residues: CASSHTGVGYTF. The CDR3 region has the DNA TGTGCCAGCAGCCATACAGGGGTAGGCTACACCTTC.

V and J are TRBV29-1 and TRBJ2-3; 7 bases are a match to TRBD2. CDR3 length equals 16 residues. J lost 3 bases, V lost 7 bases, and 16 bases had no gene match. Germline V lookup: CDR1 SQVTM, CDR2 ANQGSEA. The CDR3 loop reads CSADDGLVSGTDTQYF. The DNA for the CDR3 is TGCAGCGCCGACGACGGACTAGTTTCCGGTACAGATACGCAGTATTTT.

This clone was counted between two and nine times. The chain joins TRBV6-1 to TRBJ2-7, with 7 bases identical to TRBD2. The CDR3 totals 16 residues. The V gene's germline CDR1 is MNHNS and CDR2 SASEGT. After removal of 1 base from V and 2 bases from J, the junction contained 8 bases not matched to a gene. The CDR3 is CASSEDLGGGAYEQYF. The CDR3 nucleotides are TGTGCCAGCAGTGAAGATTTAGGTGGGGGGGCCTACGAGCAGTACTTC.

The genes are TRBV2 and TRBJ2-3; 10 bases align to TRBD1. V lost 4 bases, J lost 0 bases, and 10 bases stayed unmatched. The germline V gene encodes CDR1 SNHLY and CDR2 FYNNEI. This CDR3 has 18 residues. CDR3 bases: TGTGCCAGCAGTGGACAGGGGGCGCTTAGCACTAGCACAGATACGCAGTATTTT. This translates into CASSGQGALSTSTDTQYF.

This chain joins TRBV4-3 and TRBJ1-6; 7 nucleotides line up with TRBD1. V shed 1 base and J 9 bases; nucleotides not matched to a gene: 6. Germline values: CDR1 LGHNA, CDR2 YSLEER. This CDR3 region has 15 residues. The CDR3 loop is CASSQATGNASPLHF. The CDR3 DNA reads as TGCGCCAGCAGCCAAGCGACAGGGAATGCTTCACCCCTCCACTTT.